Listed below are T cell receptor beta chains from one sample, sequenced in a study of blood T cell repertoires in COVID-19. Repertoires were generated with immunoSEQ multiplex PCR, while TCRdb's copy carries only in-frame clones and drops some. The data hold 250,000 or so clones, with around 79% observed a single time. Sequencing input: peripheral blood. The receptor set was obtained from a woman aged 80 or over with acute or convalescent COVID-19. CDR3s include the opening cysteine and the closing phenylalanine or tryptophan. A D gene is named only where the DNA matches it firmly. Size tells how often a clone was seen (once, few, many) or the class of an expanded clone, and some rows leave it out.

clone_size j_call d_call v_call cdr3_aa cdr3_nt
. TRBJ1-2 . TRBV25-1 CASSFFSGDGYTF TGTGCCAGCAGTTTTTTCTCAGGCGATGGCTACACCTTC
. TRBJ2-7 . TRBV6-6 CASSARHSVNDYEQYF TGTGCCAGCAGTGCCCGACATAGCGTCAATGACTACGAGCAGTACTTC
. TRBJ2-3 TRBD2 TRBV5-4 CASSSKRGQRTDTQYF TGTGCCAGCAGCTCAAAGCGGGGGCAAAGAACAGATACGCAGTATTTT
. TRBJ2-5 TRBD2 TRBV7-2 CASSLSGAGSGARETQYF TGTGCCAGCAGCTTAAGCGGGGCTGGTAGTGGGGCGAGGGAGACCCAGTACTTC
. TRBJ2-4 TRBD2 TRBV6-5 CASRPPGGNIQYF TGTGCCAGCAGGCCCCCGGGAGGAAACATTCAGTACTTC
few TRBJ1-4 TRBD1 TRBV12-5 CASGQNRGVANEKLFF TGTGCTAGTGGTCAAAACAGGGGGGTTGCTAATGAAAAACTGTTTTTT
. TRBJ2-5 TRBD2 TRBV4-3 CASSHLAGGPSQTQYF TGCGCCAGCAGCCACCTAGCGGGGGGGCCGAGCCAGACCCAGTACTTC
few TRBJ1-6 TRBD1 TRBV5-1 CASSLTGGHLSYNSPLHF TGCGCCAGCAGCTTGACAGGGGGCCACCTCTCCTATAATTCACCCCTCCACTTT
. TRBJ2-7 . TRBV6-2/TRBV6-3 CASSSQGYEQYF TGTGCCAGCAGTTCCCAGGGTTACGAGCAGTACTTC
few TRBJ2-2 . TRBV7-2 CASSLVSMNTGELFF TGTGCCAGCAGCTTAGTGTCCATGAACACCGGGGAGCTGTTTTTT
. TRBJ1-1 . TRBV6-5 CASSYSIGRAEAFF TGTGCCAGCAGTTACTCGATCGGCAGGGCTGAAGCTTTCTTT
. TRBJ2-5 . TRBV19 CASSIGGIGQTQYF TGTGCCAGTAGTATAGGCGGGATCGGGCAGACCCAGTACTTC
. TRBJ2-1 . TRBV7-2 CASSDPRQQFF TGTGCCAGCAGCGACCCCAGGCAGCAGTTCTTC
. TRBJ1-5 TRBD1 TRBV27 CASSRGQGVYQPQHF TGTGCCAGCAGTAGGGGACAGGGAGTTTATCAGCCCCAGCATTTT
. TRBJ2-1 . TRBV2 CASGRYNEQFF TGTGCCAGCGGGAGATACAATGAGCAGTTCTTC
. TRBJ1-2 . TRBV7-2 CASSPSITALYGYTF TGTGCCAGCAGCCCCTCTATCACAGCACTCTATGGCTACACCTTC
. TRBJ1-5 . TRBV6-1 CASSAGDRGANQPQHF TGTGCCAGCAGTGCAGGGGATAGGGGCGCTAATCAGCCCCAGCATTTT
. TRBJ2-3 TRBD2 TRBV9 CASSVSSGGATDTQYF TGTGCCAGCAGCGTTTCTAGCGGGGGCGCCACAGATACGCAGTATTTT
. TRBJ2-3 . TRBV12-3/TRBV12-4 CASSGYANTQYF TGTGCCAGCAGCGGGTACGCGAATACGCAGTATTTT
. TRBJ2-5 . TRBV13 CASSLAETQYF TGTGCCAGCAGCTTGGCTGAGACCCAGTACTTC
. TRBJ1-2 TRBD1 TRBV20-1 CSASGTVYGYTF TGCAGTGCTAGTGGGACAGTCTATGGCTACACCTTC
. TRBJ1-3 . TRBV2 CASIGQGLSGNTIYF TGTGCCAGCATCGGGCAGGGGCTCTCTGGAAACACCATATATTTT
once TRBJ1-5 . TRBV5-4 CASSPDSGQPQHF TGTGCCAGCAGTCCCGACTCGGGTCAGCCCCAGCATTTT
. TRBJ2-6 . TRBV7-7 CASGGSSGANVLTF TGTGCCAGCGGGGGGAGCTCTGGGGCCAACGTCCTGACTTTC
. TRBJ2-3 . TRBV11-3 CASSTGRDSPTDTQYF TGTGCCAGCAGCACGGGGCGGGACAGCCCCACAGATACGCAGTATTTT
few TRBJ1-1 . TRBV29-1 CSVEAIVSRGNTEAFF TGCAGCGTTGAAGCTATCGTGAGCAGAGGGAACACTGAAGCTTTCTTT
. TRBJ1-6 . TRBV19 CASKEGRNSPLHF TGTGCCAGTAAGGAGGGGAGAAATTCACCCCTCCACTTT
few TRBJ2-6 TRBD1 TRBV30 CAWSPGQGAVGANVLTF TGTGCCTGGAGCCCAGGACAGGGGGCAGTAGGGGCCAACGTCCTGACTTTC
. TRBJ1-1 . TRBV29-1 CSVEGGRGEAFF TGCAGCGTTGAAGGAGGACGGGGTGAAGCTTTCTTT
. TRBJ1-1 . TRBV7-2 CASSLHWTEERKLNTEAFF TGTGCCAGCAGCTTGCATTGGACAGAAGAGAGGAAATTGAACACTGAAGCTTTCTTT
. TRBJ2-7 TRBD2 TRBV3-1/TRBV3-2 CASSHSGGVYEQYF TGTGCCAGCAGCCATTCGGGAGGTGTCTACGAGCAGTACTTC
. TRBJ2-1 . TRBV27 CASSGQNDNEQFF TGTGCCAGCAGTGGTCAGAATGACAATGAGCAGTTCTTC
. TRBJ1-3 . TRBV4-1 CASSQEILGQFSGNTIYF TGCGCCAGCAGCCAAGAAATTTTGGGACAATTCTCTGGAAACACCATATATTTT
. TRBJ2-7 TRBD2 TRBV25-1 CASSDPGLAGDEQYF TGTGCCAGCAGTGACCCGGGACTAGCAGGGGACGAGCAGTACTTC
. TRBJ1-1 TRBD1 TRBV6-5 CASKDRVNTEAFF TGTGCCAGCAAGGACAGGGTGAACACTGAAGCTTTCTTT
. TRBJ2-3 . TRBV18 CASSPDRGNTQYF TGTGCCAGCTCACCAGACCGGGGAAATACGCAGTATTTT
. TRBJ2-1 TRBD1 TRBV5-1 CASSSGQGSYNEQFF TGCGCCAGCAGCTCGGGACAGGGGTCATACAATGAGCAGTTCTTC
. TRBJ1-1 TRBD1 TRBV7-9 CASSTGQGPNTEAFF TGTGCCAGCAGCACTGGACAGGGCCCGAACACTGAAGCTTTCTTT
once TRBJ1-1 . TRBV16 CASSQSSNSEAFF TGTGCCAGCAGCCAATCTTCCAACAGTGAAGCTTTCTTT
. TRBJ2-7 . TRBV4-1 CASSRGAQGLSYEQYF TGCGCCAGCAGCCGGGGGGCACAGGGGCTATCCTACGAGCAGTACTTC
. TRBJ2-2 TRBD2 TRBV5-6 CASSLQAGGSQMDTGELFF TGTGCCAGCAGCTTACAAGCGGGGGGCTCACAAATGGACACCGGGGAGCTGTTTTTT
. TRBJ1-3 . TRBV10-3 CAISETRGSGNTIYF TGTGCCATCAGTGAAACCCGGGGGTCTGGAAACACCATATATTTT
. TRBJ1-5 . TRBV12-5 CASGLLVQPQHF TGTGCTAGTGGTTTGCTAGTCCAGCCCCAGCATTTT
. TRBJ2-7 TRBD2 TRBV6-2/TRBV6-3 CASCRAGGQHEQYF TGTGCCAGCTGCCGGGCGGGGGGGCAGCACGAGCAGTACTTC
few TRBJ1-3 . TRBV5-5 CASSLQVGPDTIYF TGTGCCAGCAGCTTACAGGTGGGGCCGGACACCATATATTTT
. TRBJ1-6 . TRBV14 CASSQRQGSSPLHF TGTGCCAGCAGCCAACGGCAGGGAAGTTCACCCCTCCACTTT
. TRBJ2-1 . TRBV29-1 CSVDWQGNLNEQFF TGCAGCGTTGATTGGCAGGGGAACCTGAATGAGCAGTTCTTC
once TRBJ1-6 TRBD1 TRBV4-1 CASSQDGTGSSPLHF TGCGCCAGCAGCCAAGACGGGACAGGGTCCTCACCCCTCCACTTT
few TRBJ1-3 . TRBV18 CASSTDSSGNTIYF TGTGCCAGCTCAACCGACAGCTCTGGAAACACCATATATTTT
. TRBJ2-3 TRBD1 TRBV2 CASRAGRGPSDTQYF TGTGCCAGCAGGGCGGGCAGGGGGCCTTCAGATACGCAGTATTTT
. TRBJ2-1 TRBD2 TRBV3-1/TRBV3-2 CASSQDVPGLAGANNEQFF TGTGCCAGCAGCCAAGATGTCCCGGGACTAGCGGGGGCTAACAATGAGCAGTTCTTC
. TRBJ2-3 . TRBV11-2 CASSEVGYTDTQYF TGTGCCAGCAGCGAAGTCGGGTACACAGATACGCAGTATTTT
. TRBJ2-7 . TRBV6-1 CASSEASTRYEQYF TGTGCCAGCAGTGAAGCGAGCACCCGCTACGAGCAGTACTTC
. TRBJ2-2 . TRBV6-2/TRBV6-3 CASSPDSLGSTGELFF TGTGCCAGCAGCCCTGACTCCCTCGGCAGCACCGGGGAGCTGTTTTTT
. TRBJ1-2 . TRBV18 CASSPTVGQAFGYTF TGTGCCAGCTCACCGACGGTTGGGCAGGCTTTCGGCTACACCTTC